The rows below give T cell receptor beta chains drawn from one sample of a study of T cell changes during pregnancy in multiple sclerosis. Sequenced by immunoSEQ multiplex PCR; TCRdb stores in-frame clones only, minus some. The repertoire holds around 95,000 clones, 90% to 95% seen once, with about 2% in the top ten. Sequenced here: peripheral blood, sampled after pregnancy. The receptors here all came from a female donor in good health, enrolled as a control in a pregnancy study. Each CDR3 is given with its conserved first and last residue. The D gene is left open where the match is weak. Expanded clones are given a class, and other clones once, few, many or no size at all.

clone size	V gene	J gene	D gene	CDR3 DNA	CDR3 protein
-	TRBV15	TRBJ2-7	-	TGTGCCACCAGCGTAAGGGGGGACAGCTCCTACGAGCAGTACTTC	CATSVRGDSSYEQYF
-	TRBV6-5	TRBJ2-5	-	TGTGCCAGCAGGATGGCGGGGAGAGGGGAGACCCAGTACTTC	CASRMAGRGETQYF
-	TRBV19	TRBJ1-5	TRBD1	TGTGCCAGTAGTTCGGGACAGGGAGATCAGCCCCAGCATTTT	CASSSGQGDQPQHF
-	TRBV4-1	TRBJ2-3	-	TGCGCCAGCAGCCAAGATCCAGGGACAGATACGCAGTATTTT	CASSQDPGTDTQYF
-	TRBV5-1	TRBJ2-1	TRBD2	TGCGCCAGCAGCTTGGAACTAGCGGGGGGGTTTGAGCAGTTCTTC	CASSLELAGGFEQFF
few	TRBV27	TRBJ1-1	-	TGTGCCAGCAGACTCCGTGGGGGCCAAACTGAAGCTTTCTTT	CASRLRGGQTEAFF
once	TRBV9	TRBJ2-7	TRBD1	TGTGCCAGCAACCAGGGGGACAGTTCCTACGAGCAGTACTTC	CASNQGDSSYEQYF
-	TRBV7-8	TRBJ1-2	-	TGTGCCAGCAGCTTAGCCGTGGGGGCCCTCATGGCTAGGGCCTTC	CASSLAVGALMARAF
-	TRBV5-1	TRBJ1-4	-	TGCGCCAGCAGCTTGGCCGACGGGCGGGTCGAAAAACTGTTTTTT	CASSLADGRVEKLFF
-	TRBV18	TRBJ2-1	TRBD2	TGTGCCAGCACGGGACTAGCGGGCCCATCCTACAATGAGCAGTTCTTC	CASTGLAGPSYNEQFF
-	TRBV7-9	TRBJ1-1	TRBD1	TGTGCCAGCAGCCAGGTACAGGGGAGCACTGAAGCTTTCTTT	CASSQVQGSTEAFF
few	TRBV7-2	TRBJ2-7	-	TGTGCCAGCAGCTCCTATCTGGGCACCCATAGCTTC	CASSSYLGTHSF
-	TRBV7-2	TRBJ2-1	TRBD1	TGTGCCAGCAGCAGACAGGGAAGCTCCTACAATGAGCAGTTCTTC	CASSRQGSSYNEQFF
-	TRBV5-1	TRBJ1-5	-	TGCGCCAGCAGCTTGAACGGTGGCAATCAGCCCCAGCATTTT	CASSLNGGNQPQHF
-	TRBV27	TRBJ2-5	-	TGTGCCAGCAGTTTACAGGAGACCCAGTACTTC	CASSLQETQYF
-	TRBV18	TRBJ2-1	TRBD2	TGTGCCAGCTCACCGACAATGCGGGAGGGCCCCGCTAACGTGCAGTTCTTC	CASSPTMREGPANVQFF
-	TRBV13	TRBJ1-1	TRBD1	TGTGCCAGCAGCTTAGGACAGGGGGCGACTGAAGCTTTCTTT	CASSLGQGATEAFF